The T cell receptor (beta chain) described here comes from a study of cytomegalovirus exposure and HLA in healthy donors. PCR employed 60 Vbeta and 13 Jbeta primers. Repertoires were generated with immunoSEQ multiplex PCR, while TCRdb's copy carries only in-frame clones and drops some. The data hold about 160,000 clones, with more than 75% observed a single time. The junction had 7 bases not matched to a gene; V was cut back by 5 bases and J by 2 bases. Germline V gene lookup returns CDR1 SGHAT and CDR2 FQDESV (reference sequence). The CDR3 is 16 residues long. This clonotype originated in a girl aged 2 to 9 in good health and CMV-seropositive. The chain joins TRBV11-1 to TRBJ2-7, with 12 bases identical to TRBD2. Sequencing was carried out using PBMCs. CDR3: CASSRTSGTATYEQYF. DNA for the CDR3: TGTGCCAGCAGCCGGACTAGCGGGACTGCAACCTACGAGCAGTACTTC. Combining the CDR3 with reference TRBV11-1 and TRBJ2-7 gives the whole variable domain EAEVAQSPRYKITEKSQAVAFWCDPISGHATLYWYRQILGQGPELLVQFQDESVVDDSQLPKDRFSAERLKGVDSTLKIQPAELGDSAMYLCASSRTSGTATYEQYFGPGTRLTVT.